These 16 T cell receptor beta chains were all obtained from the same sample, sequenced in a study of CD8 T cells in ankylosing spondylitis. TCRdb reprocessed the 5' RACE reads via MiXCR and lists one record per CDR3 protein. The data show approximately 24,000 distinct CDR3 sequences, roughly 2.5% seen once. Sequenced material: blood, either unsorted or a sorted T cell fraction (not recorded which). All receptors come from a female donor with ankylosing spondylitis or in good health (not recorded which).

This clonotype was counted ten times or more. The chain carries TRBV9 and TRBJ2-3; 8 bases agree with TRBD2. The CDR3 covers 16 residues. Germline lookup yields CDR1 SGDLS and CDR2 YYNGEE. The V gene end was trimmed by 6 bases and the J gene end by 4 bases; junction bases not matched to a gene: 13. CDR3: CASNSGLGGVADTQYF. Here the CDR3 DNA reads TGTGCCAGCAACTCGGGACTAGGGGGTGTAGCAGATACGCAGTATTTT.

This clonotype was observed at least ten times. This chain links TRBV9 with TRBJ2-7; 11 nucleotides match TRBD2. The CDR3 contains 15 residues. With V trimmed by 4 bases and J by 2 bases, 5 bases remained unmatched. Germline CDR1 is SGDLS and CDR2 is YYNGEE. CDR3 in amino acids: CASSTGLAGTYEQYF. In nucleotides, the CDR3 is TGTGCCAGCAGCACCGGACTAGCGGGTACCTACGAGCAGTACTTC.

This clonotype was observed many times. The chain joins TRBV9 to TRBJ2-2; 10 bases agree with TRBD1. The CDR3 has 16 amino acids. The germline V gene has CDR1 SGDLS and CDR2 YYNGEE. J gave up 2 bases and V 1 base, and 2 bases lay outside the gene matches. The DNA for the CDR3 is TGTGCCAGCAGCGTATGGGACAGGGGTAACACCGGGGAGCTGTTTTTT. Translation: CASSVWDRGNTGELFF.

In its sample, this clonotype was seen many times. The J gene is TRBJ1-3, the V gene TRBV9; D is uncertain. The V end was cut by 6 bases, the J end by 2 bases, with 12 bases between. This CDR3 has 14 residues. In germline, CDR1 is SGDLS, CDR2 YYNGEE. The CDR3 here is CASTTGVAGNTIYF. The CDR3 DNA reads as TGTGCCAGCACCACGGGCGTGGCTGGAAACACCATATATTTT.

This clonotype was seen ten or more times. The V call is TRBV9, the J call TRBJ2-1; 8 positions match TRBD2. Trimming removed 0 bases from V and 7 bases from J; junction bases left unmatched: 9. Germline CDR1 reads SGDLS; CDR2 reads YYNGEE. This CDR3 has 16 amino acids. The CDR3 region is CASSVAGGPGWNEQFF. The CDR3 DNA follows: TGTGCCAGCAGCGTAGCGGGAGGGCCCGGGTGGAATGAGCAGTTCTTC.

This clonotype is labeled medium-sized. The chain recombines TRBV9 with TRBJ2-5, with a possible D match to TRBD2 (6 bases). This CDR3 comprises 16 residues. V gave up 0 bases and J gave up 1 base, with 13 bases separating them. Germline CDR1 reads SGDLS; CDR2 reads YYNGEE. The CDR3 region is CASSVAASASQETQYF. The DNA of the CDR3 is TGTGCCAGCAGCGTAGCGGCTAGCGCCTCCCAAGAGACCCAGTACTTC. The complete variable domain, with remaining parts taken from reference TRBV9 and TRBJ2-5, reads DSGVTQTPKHLITATGQRVTLRCSPRSGDLSVYWYQQSLDQGLQFLIQYYNGEERAKGNILERFSAQQFPDLHSELNLSSLELGDSALYFCASSVAASASQETQYFGPGTRLLVL.

This clonotype was counted at least ten times. The genes are TRBV9 and TRBJ1-2; D possibly corresponds to TRBD1 (5 bases). This CDR3 has 14 amino acids. Trimming cost V 4 bases and J 6 bases, with 16 bases left between them. The germline CDR1 and CDR2 sequences are SGDLS and YYNGEE. The CDR3 sequence: CASSLGQGQNGYTF. In nucleotides, the CDR3 is TGTGCCAGCAGCCTTGGGCAGGGCCAGAATGGCTACACCTTC.

This clonotype has at least ten counts. This rearrangement joins TRBV9 to TRBJ2-7, with D perhaps TRBD1 (6 bases). The V gene lost 4 bases and the J gene lost 5 bases, with 19 bases spanning the gap. Germline assignment: CDR1 SGDLS and CDR2 YYNGEE. This CDR3 contains 15 residues. The CDR3 protein is CASSPLGAPNNEQYF. The CDR3, as DNA: TGTGCCAGCAGCCCTCTGGGGGCGCCGAACAACGAGCAGTACTTC. The entire variable domain, with the rest obtained from reference TRBV9 and TRBJ2-7, is as follows: DSGVTQTPKHLITATGQRVTLRCSPRSGDLSVYWYQQSLDQGLQFLIQYYNGEERAKGNILERFSAQQFPDLHSELNLSSLELGDSALYFCASSPLGAPNNEQYFGPGTRLTVT.

The V and J genes are TRBV9 and TRBJ2-1; D is perhaps TRBD1 (5 bases). CDR3 length: 14 residues. The V gene's germline CDR1 is SGDLS and CDR2 YYNGEE. V shed 2 bases and J shed 0 bases, with 6 bases lying between them. CDR3 DNA: TGTGCCAGCAGCGTTGACAGCTCCTACAATGAGCAGTTCTTC. This sequence encodes CASSVDSSYNEQFF. Filled out from reference TRBV9 and TRBJ2-1, the complete variable domain reads DSGVTQTPKHLITATGQRVTLRCSPRSGDLSVYWYQQSLDQGLQFLIQYYNGEERAKGNILERFSAQQFPDLHSELNLSSLELGDSALYFCASSVDSSYNEQFFGPGTRLTVL.

This clonotype was observed at least ten times. V gene TRBV9 combines with J gene TRBJ2-6, with 9 bases aligning to TRBD1. Germline CDR1 and CDR2: SGDLS and YYNGEE. Trimming cost V 3 bases and J 0 bases; bases outside gene matches: 7. The CDR3 consists of 18 residues. The chain's CDR3 is CASSGGQGTHSGANVLTF. The DNA of the CDR3 is TGTGCCAGCAGCGGTGGACAGGGGACCCACTCTGGGGCCAACGTCCTGACTTTC.

This clonotype has at least ten counts. The chain combines TRBV9 with TRBJ2-2; 9 bases agree with TRBD1. The CDR3 length is 15 residues. The V gene's germline CDR1 is SGDLS and CDR2 YYNGEE. Trimming cost V 6 bases and J 5 bases; bases outside gene matches: 8. CDR3 sequence: CASTPGQGVTGELFF. The CDR3 DNA reads as TGTGCCAGCACGCCGGGACAGGGTGTAACCGGGGAGCTGTTTTTT.

Ten or more counts support this clonotype. The chain employs TRBV9 and TRBJ2-1; 7 bases match TRBD2. Trimming removed 3 bases from V and 1 base from J; junction bases left unmatched: 4. Germline lookup yields CDR1 SGDLS and CDR2 YYNGEE. The CDR3 is made up of 15 amino acids. CDR3 in amino acids: CASSGFSGSYNEQFF. The CDR3 nucleotides read TGTGCCAGCAGCGGATTTAGCGGGTCCTACAATGAGCAGTTCTTC.

This clonotype has a count of ten or more. The rearrangement links TRBV9 to TRBJ2-7; 9 positions agree with TRBD2. The CDR3 covers 15 residues. CDR1 is SGDLS and CDR2 is YYNGEE in the germline V gene. V was pared by 3 bases and J by 0 bases, with 4 bases of the junction left unmatched. The CDR3 loop reads CASSAQAGGSYEQYF. CDR3 coding DNA: TGTGCCAGCAGCGCACAAGCGGGAGGCTCCTACGAGCAGTACTTC.

At least ten counts were recorded for this clonotype. This chain links TRBV9 with TRBJ1-1; 8 bases are a match to TRBD1. Unmatched junction bases numbered 3, after V lost 1 base and J lost 7 bases. The V gene's germline CDR1 is SGDLS and CDR2 YYNGEE. The CDR3 is 13 residues long. CDR3 DNA sequence: TGTGCCAGCAGCGTACAACAGGGGGATGAAGCTTTCTTT. Translation: CASSVQQGDEAFF.

This clonotype was seen only a few times. The V and J genes are TRBV9 and TRBJ2-1, with TRBD2 as a possible D gene (6 bases). Per the germline V gene, CDR1 is SGDLS and CDR2 is YYNGEE. The V end was cut by 4 bases, the J end by 1 base, with 18 bases between. The CDR3 is made up of 17 amino acids. This CDR3 reads CASSRNAEGPSYNEQFF. The CDR3, as DNA: TGTGCCAGCAGCCGAAACGCGGAGGGCCCTTCCTACAATGAGCAGTTCTTC.

This clonotype was detected many times. V is TRBV9 and J is TRBJ2-3; 9 positions match TRBD2. The CDR3 is made up of 15 amino acids. V trimming: 3 bases; J trimming: 6 bases; junction bases outside the gene matches: 8. CDR1 and CDR2 from the germline V gene are SGDLS and YYNGEE. The CDR3 is CASSASSGNADTQYF. In DNA, the CDR3 is TGTGCCAGCAGCGCTTCTAGCGGGAATGCCGATACGCAGTATTTT. Combining the CDR3 with reference TRBV9 and TRBJ2-3 gives the whole variable domain DSGVTQTPKHLITATGQRVTLRCSPRSGDLSVYWYQQSLDQGLQFLIQYYNGEERAKGNILERFSAQQFPDLHSELNLSSLELGDSALYFCASSASSGNADTQYFGPGTRLTVL.